A selection of T cell receptor beta chains follows, all from one sample in a study of vaccination effects on CD4 cells after COVID-19. The method was immunoSEQ multiplex PCR; TCRdb's version includes in-frame clones alone and lacks a portion of them. The table lists more than 20,000 clones, 69% of them singletons. The antigens of these receptors remain unknown. The specimen was CD4+ T cells from PBMCs cultured with SARS-CoV-2 spike peptides, collected before COVID-19 vaccination. The receptor source for this set is a human donor who had a prior SARS-CoV-2 infection. The conserved cysteine and the conserved F or W are not part of the CDR3 here.

V gene	J gene	CDR3 protein
TRBV6-1	TRBJ1-5	ASSEGPEEPQH
TRBV5-1	TRBJ2-5	ASSPGTSGGQETQY
TRBV7-9	TRBJ2-2	ASGSNTGELF
TRBV5-1	TRBJ2-6	ASSGDVSSGANVLT
TRBV7-3	TRBJ2-5	ASSFRGETQY
TRBV2	TRBJ1-2	ASSLTGGPYGYT
TRBV7-8	TRBJ2-7	ASSPLGVYEQY
TRBV5-1	TRBJ1-2	ASSLGEGYGYT
TRBV29-1	TRBJ2-1	SAGQMKYNEQF
TRBV11-3	TRBJ1-4	ASSKQGTDEKLF
TRBV5-6	TRBJ1-2	ASSLRRLLGYT
TRBV6-5	TRBJ1-2	ASKGTGEGYGYT
TRBV9	TRBJ2-7	ASSVAGQNYEQY
TRBV23-1	TRBJ1-5	ASSQCVSGNQPQH
TRBV30	TRBJ2-1	AWENRGTMKQF
TRBV7-3	TRBJ2-5	ASSLGASGRAETQY
TRBV5-1	TRBJ2-2	ASSLGTANTGELF
TRBV11-3	TRBJ2-5	ASSSGMYETGTPETQY
TRBV2	TRBJ2-1	ASSEARQQDEQF
TRBV6-2/TRBV6-3	TRBJ2-7	ASSYPLSRAITSNYEQY
TRBV2	TRBJ1-4	ASTEDRGFTVNEKLF
TRBV6-5	TRBJ1-3	ASIQGALSGNTIY
TRBV11-1	TRBJ2-7	ASSLNAGASEQY
TRBV5-1	TRBJ2-5	ASSLGPNLAQETQY
TRBV20-1	TRBJ2-1	SASGGNYNEQF
TRBV5-6	TRBJ1-2	ASSFRDRGVYGYT
TRBV7-3	TRBJ2-3	ASSLGTPTDTQY
TRBV6-5	TRBJ2-2	ASTDRSPGELF
TRBV28	TRBJ1-1	ASSLPRVTEAF
TRBV7-6	TRBJ1-3	ASSPSPSGNTIY
TRBV11-2	TRBJ2-5	ASGSGTGLETQY
TRBV5-5	TRBJ1-2	ASSLTGTGPNYGYT
TRBV4-1	TRBJ1-3	ASSQDGGYSGNTIY
TRBV19	TRBJ1-5	ASSILRGEPQH
TRBV7-3	TRBJ2-2	ASSPSGRLGTGELF
TRBV11-3	TRBJ2-1	ASSVQSPLYNEQF
TRBV9	TRBJ1-3	ASSVGGNTGVTIY
TRBV6-1	TRBJ1-5	ASSEGVSHQPQH